The 10 T cell receptor beta chains given below trace back to one sample, sequenced in a study of early T cells in non-severe SARS-CoV-2 infection. TCRdb ran MiXCR on the 5' RACE reads and lists one entry per CDR3 protein. The sample lists approximately 30,000 distinct CDR3 sequences; roughly 6.6% were seen once. The sample was whole blood, taken at baseline. These receptor sequences come from an adult who was a healthcare worker with PCR-confirmed SARS-CoV-2 infection or an uninfected control (not recorded which).

The chain is built from TRBV7-2 and TRBJ1-5; maybe TRBD1 (5 bases). CDR3 length: 16 amino acids. From germline, CDR1 is SGHTA and CDR2 FQGNSA. Trimming took 0 bases from V and 6 from J, leaving 15 bases between them. The CDR3 DNA reads as TGTGCCAGCAGCTTAGCTACTCTGCAGGGAGGTCAGCCCCAGCATTTT. Its protein product is CASSLATLQGGQPQHF.

This clonotype was detected many times. The chain has TRBV7-2 and TRBJ2-3; D may be TRBD2 (6 bases). CDR3 size: 13 residues. V was clipped by 9 bases and J by 0 bases, with 10 bases between them. In germline, CDR1 is SGHTA, CDR2 FQGNSA. CDR3 residues: CASLASSTDTQYF. CDR3 DNA: TGTGCCAGTCTAGCGTCTAGCACAGATACGCAGTATTTT.

The chain combines TRBV12-3 or TRBV12-4 with TRBJ1-1; a weak D match, TRBD1 (5 bases). Deletions cut 8 bases from V and 0 bases from J, with 19 bases between. CDR3 size: 16 residues. The CDR3 spells CASCPGAAFMNTEAFF. In DNA, the CDR3 is TGTGCCAGCTGTCCCGGGGCAGCCTTCATGAACACTGAAGCTTTCTTT.

This clonotype was seen at least ten times. The rearrangement links TRBV20-1 to TRBJ1-5, with unresolved D. The CDR3 loop spans 13 amino acids. Germline lookup yields CDR1 DFQATT and CDR2 SNEGSKA (reference sequence). V was cut by 5 bases and J by 1 base, with 9 bases left in between. The CDR3 DNA follows: TGCAGTGCTTTAGACCGAAGCAATCAGCCCCAGCATTTT. Protein: CSALDRSNQPQHF.

This clonotype was recorded a few times. The DNA for the CDR3 is TGTGCCAGCAGCTGGGGGGAGGCCGGGGAGCTGTTTTTT. This translates into CASSWGEAGELFF. The chain recombines TRBV5-4 with TRBJ2-2, with D possibly TRBD2 on 6 matching bases. V shed 3 bases and J shed 6 bases, with 9 bases lying between them. Per germline, CDR1 SGHNT and CDR2 YYREEE (reference sequence). This CDR3 has 13 amino acids.

This clonotype was observed a handful of times. The chain recombines TRBV18 with TRBJ2-1, with TRBD2 identical over 11 bases. Germline V gene sequence: CDR1 KGHSH, CDR2 LQKENI. The CDR3 spans 15 residues. V lost 3 bases to trimming and J lost 7 bases; unmatched junction nucleotides: 5. The CDR3 DNA reads as TGTGCCAGCTCACCTACTAGCGGGAGAAGGAATGAGCAGTTCTTC. It is translated as CASSPTSGRRNEQFF.

The chain uses TRBV2 and TRBJ1-1, with 7 nucleotides matching TRBD1. The germline gives CDR1 SNHLY, CDR2 FYNNEI. V gave up 4 bases and J gave up 1 base; unmatched junction bases: 3. CDR3 size: 14 residues. The CDR3, as DNA: TGTGCCAGCAGTGTAGACAGGGCGAACACTGAAGCTTTCTTT. Residues: CASSVDRANTEAFF.

This clonotype was seen ten or more times. The chain uses TRBV19 and TRBJ1-4; possibly TRBD1 for D (5 bases). CDR1 is LNHDA, CDR2 SQIVND, per germline (reference sequence). The CDR3 sequence is 14 residues long. Between the trimmed V and J ends, which lost 4 bases and 0 bases, there was a span of 6 bases. The DNA of the CDR3 is TGTGCCAGTAGTAAGACAGCAACTAATGAAAAACTGTTTTTT. Its protein is CASSKTATNEKLFF.

The chain uses TRBV12-5 and TRBJ2-1; D is undetermined. Trimming stripped 3 bases from V and 8 bases from J, with 8 bases between. CDR1 and CDR2 (germline): LGHNT, FRNRAP. This CDR3 contains 12 residues. CDR3: CASGFRVDEQFF. The CDR3 DNA is TGTGCTAGTGGTTTTCGGGTTGATGAGCAGTTCTTC.

This clonotype has only a few counts. The chain couples TRBV4-2 to TRBJ2-7; TRBD2 aligns across 8 bases. The V gene end was trimmed by 1 base and the J gene end by 2 bases; junction bases not matched to a gene: 4. CDR3 size: 15 residues. CDR1 is LGHNA and CDR2 is YNFKEQ in the germline V gene. The CDR3 nucleotides read TGTGCCAGCAGCCAAGGGACGGGAGGGCCCTACGAGCAGTACTTC. Its protein is CASSQGTGGPYEQYF.